These T cell receptor beta chains were read from a single sample in a study of blood T cell repertoires in COVID-19. Assay used: immunoSEQ multiplex PCR; TCRdb lists only in-frame clones, some missing. The sample records some 300,000 clones, approximately 86% being singletons. What was sequenced was peripheral blood. These receptors all stem from a man aged 70-80 years with acute or convalescent COVID-19. CDR3s include the opening cysteine and the closing phenylalanine or tryptophan. Fields, in order: CDR3 protein, CDR3 DNA, J gene, D gene, clone size, V gene. D genes are given only for firm matches. Clone size is given for some rows only: seen once, a few or many times, or a class if the clone is expanded.

CASSQGRENSPLHF | TGTGCCAGCAGCCAAGGACGGGAGAATTCACCCCTCCACTTT | TRBJ1-6 | . | . | TRBV4-2
CASRDQGNQPQHF | TGTGCCAGCAGAGATCAGGGTAATCAGCCCCAGCATTTT | TRBJ1-5 | . | . | TRBV28
CSVGKAGYEQYF | TGCAGCGTTGGTAAAGCGGGTTACGAGCAGTACTTC | TRBJ2-7 | . | . | TRBV29-1
CAISVGGANQPQHF | TGTGCCATCAGTGTTGGTGGGGCCAATCAGCCCCAGCATTTT | TRBJ1-5 | . | . | TRBV10-3
CASSLSAGVDYGYTF | TGTGCCAGCAGCCTGTCGGCAGGGGTGGACTATGGCTACACCTTC | TRBJ1-2 | . | . | TRBV7-9
CASSSPPSGHYNEQFF | TGTGCCAGCAGCTCACCCCCGTCGGGTCATTACAATGAGCAGTTCTTC | TRBJ2-1 | . | . | TRBV5-4
CASSWGTSAHNEQFF | TGCGCCAGCAGCTGGGGGACTAGCGCTCACAATGAGCAGTTCTTC | TRBJ2-1 | TRBD2 | . | TRBV5-1
CASSPGQGGGETQYF | TGTGCCAGCAGCCCCGGACAGGGTGGAGGAGAGACCCAGTACTTC | TRBJ2-5 | TRBD1 | once | TRBV11-3
CASSLARLDTQYF | TGTGCCAGCAGCTTAGCAAGACTAGATACGCAGTATTTT | TRBJ2-3 | . | . | TRBV7-9
CATSRPGGLTSNYGYTF | TGTGCCACCTCCCGTCCGGGGGGCCTTACTTCTAACTATGGCTACACCTTC | TRBJ1-2 | . | . | TRBV2
CASRQGASNQPQHF | TGTGCCAGCCGGCAGGGGGCTAGCAATCAGCCCCAGCATTTT | TRBJ1-5 | TRBD1 | . | TRBV7-8